This T cell receptor beta chain comes out of a study of CD8 T cells in Susac syndrome. RNA was extracted with the RNeasy kit, and a quantity of roughly 0.45 to 1 ug was reverse transcribed using random hexamers. TCRdb itself ran the immunoSEQ multiplex PCR reads through MiXCR, one entry per CDR3 protein. The sample records about 94,000 distinct CDR3 sequences, roughly 94% being singletons. From germline, CDR1 is MNHEY and CDR2 SMNVEV (reference sequence). The CDR3 covers 11 residues. V lost 5 bases to trimming and J lost 7 bases, with 9 bases between them. Sequencing was performed on CD4+ T cells from PBMCs. The rearrangement links TRBV27 to TRBJ2-7; D is unclear. The TCR originated in a human donor with Susac syndrome. In nucleotides, the CDR3 is TGTGCCAGCAGTGGCGCAGGAGAGCAGTACTTC. Its protein product is CASSGAGEQYF.